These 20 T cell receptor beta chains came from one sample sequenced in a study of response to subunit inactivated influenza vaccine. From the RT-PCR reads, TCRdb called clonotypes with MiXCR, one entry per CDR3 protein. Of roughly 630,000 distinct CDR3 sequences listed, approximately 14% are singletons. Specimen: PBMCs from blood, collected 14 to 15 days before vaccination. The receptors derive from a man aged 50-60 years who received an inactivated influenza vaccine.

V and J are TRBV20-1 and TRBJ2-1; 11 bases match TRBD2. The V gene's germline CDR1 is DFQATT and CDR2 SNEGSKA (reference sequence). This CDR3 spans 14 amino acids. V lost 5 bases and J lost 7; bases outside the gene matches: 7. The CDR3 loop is CSAPGSGGGNEQFF. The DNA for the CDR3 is TGCAGTGCTCCCGGTAGCGGGGGGGGTAATGAGCAGTTCTTC.

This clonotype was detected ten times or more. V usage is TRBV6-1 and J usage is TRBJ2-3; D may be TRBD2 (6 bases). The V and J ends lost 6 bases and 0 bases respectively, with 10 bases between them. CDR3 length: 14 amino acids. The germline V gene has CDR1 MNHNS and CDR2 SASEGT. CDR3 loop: CASSVGGSTDTQYF. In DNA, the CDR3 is TGTGCCAGCAGCGTCGGGGGAAGCACAGATACGCAGTATTTT.

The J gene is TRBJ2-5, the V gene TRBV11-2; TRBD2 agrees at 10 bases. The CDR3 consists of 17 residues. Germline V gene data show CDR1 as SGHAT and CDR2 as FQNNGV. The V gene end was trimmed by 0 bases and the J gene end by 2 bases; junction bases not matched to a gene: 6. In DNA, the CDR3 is TGTGCCAGCAGCTTAGATGGTCAGCGGGGGGGACAAGAGACCCAGTACTTC. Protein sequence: CASSLDGQRGGQETQYF.

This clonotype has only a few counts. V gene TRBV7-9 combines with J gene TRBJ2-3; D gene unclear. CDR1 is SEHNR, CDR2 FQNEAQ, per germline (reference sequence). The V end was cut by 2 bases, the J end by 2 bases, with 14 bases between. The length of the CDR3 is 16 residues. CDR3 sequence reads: CASSLSPRLPTDTQYF. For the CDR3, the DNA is TGTGCCAGCAGCTTAAGTCCTCGTCTACCCACAGATACGCAGTATTTT.

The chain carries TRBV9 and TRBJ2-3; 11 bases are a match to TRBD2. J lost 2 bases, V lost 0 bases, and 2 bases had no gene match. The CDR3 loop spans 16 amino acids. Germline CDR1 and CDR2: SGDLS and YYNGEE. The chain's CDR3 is CASSVGTSGLTDTQYF. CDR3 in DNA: TGTGCCAGCAGCGTAGGGACTAGCGGGCTCACAGATACGCAGTATTTT.

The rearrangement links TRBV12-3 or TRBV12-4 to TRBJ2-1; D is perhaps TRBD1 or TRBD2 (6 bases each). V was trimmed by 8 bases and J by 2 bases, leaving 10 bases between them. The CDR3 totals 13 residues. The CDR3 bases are TGTGCCAGCGGTAGGGGGGCCTACAATGAGCAGTTCTTC. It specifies CASGRGAYNEQFF.

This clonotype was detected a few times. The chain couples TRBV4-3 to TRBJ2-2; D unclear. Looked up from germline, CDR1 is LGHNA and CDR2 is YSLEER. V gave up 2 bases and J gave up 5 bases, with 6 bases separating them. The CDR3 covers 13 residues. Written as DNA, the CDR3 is TGCGCCAGCAGCCAACCTAAAACCGGGGAGCTGTTTTTT. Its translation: CASSQPKTGELFF.

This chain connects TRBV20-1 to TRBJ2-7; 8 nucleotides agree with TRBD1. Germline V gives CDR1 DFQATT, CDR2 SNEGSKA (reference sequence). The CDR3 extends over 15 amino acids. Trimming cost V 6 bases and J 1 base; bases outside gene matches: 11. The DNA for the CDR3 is TGCAGTGCAAGAACCGGGACAGGAGAATCCTACGAGCAGTACTTC. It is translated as CSARTGTGESYEQYF.

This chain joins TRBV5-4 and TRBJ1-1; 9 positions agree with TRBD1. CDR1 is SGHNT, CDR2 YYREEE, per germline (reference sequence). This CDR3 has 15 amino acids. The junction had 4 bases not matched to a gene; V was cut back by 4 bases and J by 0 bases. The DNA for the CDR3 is TGTGCCAGCAGCGTAGGGGACAGGGTGAACACTGAAGCTTTCTTT. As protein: CASSVGDRVNTEAFF.

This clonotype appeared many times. In DNA form, the CDR3 reads TGTGCCATCAGGACAGGAGAGACCCAGTACTTC. Its protein product is CAIRTGETQYF. The V and J genes are TRBV10-3 and TRBJ2-5; weak D call: TRBD1 (6 bases). V lost 6 bases to trimming and J lost 4 bases, with 6 bases between them. The CDR3 has 11 amino acids. Germline CDR1 is ENHRY and CDR2 is SYGVKD.

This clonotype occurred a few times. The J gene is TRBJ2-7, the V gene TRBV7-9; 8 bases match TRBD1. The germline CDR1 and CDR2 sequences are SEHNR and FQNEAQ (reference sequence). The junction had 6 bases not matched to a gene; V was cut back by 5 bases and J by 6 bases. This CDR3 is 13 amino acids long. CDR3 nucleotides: TGTGCCAGCAGCCGAACAGGGGGATTCGAGCAGTACTTC. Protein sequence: CASSRTGGFEQYF. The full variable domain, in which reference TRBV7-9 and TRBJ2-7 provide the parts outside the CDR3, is DTGVSQNPRHKITKRGQNVTFRCDPISEHNRLYWYRQTLGQGPEFLTYFQNEAQLEKSRLLSDRFSAERPKGSFSTLEIQRTEQGDSAMYLCASSRTGGFEQYFGPGTRLTVT.

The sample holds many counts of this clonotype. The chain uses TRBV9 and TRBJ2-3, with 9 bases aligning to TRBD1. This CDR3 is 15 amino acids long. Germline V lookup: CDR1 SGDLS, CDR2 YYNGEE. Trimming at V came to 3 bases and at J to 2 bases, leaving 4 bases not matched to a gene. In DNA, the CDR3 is TGTGCCAGCAGCGCACAGGGGGCCCTCACAGATACGCAGTATTTT. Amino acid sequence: CASSAQGALTDTQYF.

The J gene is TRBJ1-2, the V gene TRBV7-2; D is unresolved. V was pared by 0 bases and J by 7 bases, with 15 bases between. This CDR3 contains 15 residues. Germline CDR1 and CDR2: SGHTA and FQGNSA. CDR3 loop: CASSLAGGEIGGYTF. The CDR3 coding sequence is TGTGCCAGCAGCTTAGCCGGCGGGGAGATCGGTGGCTACACCTTC. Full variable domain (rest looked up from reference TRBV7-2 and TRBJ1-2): GAGVSQSPSNKVTEKGKDVELRCDPISGHTALYWYRQSLGQGLEFLIYFQGNSAPDKSGLPSDRFSAERTGGSVSTLTIQRTQQEDSAVYLCASSLAGGEIGGYTFGSGTRLTVV.

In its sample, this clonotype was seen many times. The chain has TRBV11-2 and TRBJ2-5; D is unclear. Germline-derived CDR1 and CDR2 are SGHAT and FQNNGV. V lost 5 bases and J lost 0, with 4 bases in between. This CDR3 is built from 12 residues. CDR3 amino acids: CASSRDQETQYF. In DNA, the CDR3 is TGTGCCAGCAGCAGGGACCAAGAGACCCAGTACTTC.

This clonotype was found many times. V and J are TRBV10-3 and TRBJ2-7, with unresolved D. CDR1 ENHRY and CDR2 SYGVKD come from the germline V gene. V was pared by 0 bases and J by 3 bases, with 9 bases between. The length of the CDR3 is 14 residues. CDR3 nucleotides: TGTGCCATCAGTGAGTCGCTTCGCGGCTACGAGCAGTACTTC. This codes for CAISESLRGYEQYF.

CDR3 nucleotides: TGTGCCAGCATCCGGGGCAGGACAGAGACTGAAGCTTTCTTT. The encoded protein is CASIRGRTETEAFF. The chain joins TRBV2 to TRBJ1-1; D is perhaps TRBD1 (6 bases). The germline V gene encodes CDR1 SNHLY and CDR2 FYNNEI. Trimming took off 7 bases at V and 5 bases at J, with 17 bases between the two ends. The CDR3 totals 14 residues. Drawing the rest from reference TRBV2 and TRBJ1-1, the complete variable domain is EPEVTQTPSHQVTQMGQEVILRCVPISNHLYFYWYRQILGQKVEFLVSFYNNEISEKSEIFDDQFSVERPDGSNFTLKIRSTKLEDSAMYFCASIRGRTETEAFFGQGTRLTVV.

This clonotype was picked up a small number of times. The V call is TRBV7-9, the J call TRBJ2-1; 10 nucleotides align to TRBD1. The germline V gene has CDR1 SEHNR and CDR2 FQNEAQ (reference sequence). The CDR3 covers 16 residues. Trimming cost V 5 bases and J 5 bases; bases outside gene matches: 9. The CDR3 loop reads CASSLDPGQGNNEQFF. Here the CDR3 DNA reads TGTGCCAGCAGCCTAGACCCGGGACAGGGGAACAATGAGCAGTTCTTC.

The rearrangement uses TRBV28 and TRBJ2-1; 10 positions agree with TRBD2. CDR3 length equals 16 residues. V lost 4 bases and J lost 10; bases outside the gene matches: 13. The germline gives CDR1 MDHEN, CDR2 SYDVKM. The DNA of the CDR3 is TGTGCCAGCAGTTCCCCAGGTGTAAGCGGGAGGGGGGAGCAGTTCTTC. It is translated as CASSSPGVSGRGEQFF.

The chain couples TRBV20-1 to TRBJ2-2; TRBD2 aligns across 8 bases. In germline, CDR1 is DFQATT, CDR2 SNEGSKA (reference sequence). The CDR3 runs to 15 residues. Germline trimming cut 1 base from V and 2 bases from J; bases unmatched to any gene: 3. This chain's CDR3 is CSARGTSRNTGELFF. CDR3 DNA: TGCAGTGCTAGAGGGACTAGCAGAAACACCGGGGAGCTGTTTTTT.

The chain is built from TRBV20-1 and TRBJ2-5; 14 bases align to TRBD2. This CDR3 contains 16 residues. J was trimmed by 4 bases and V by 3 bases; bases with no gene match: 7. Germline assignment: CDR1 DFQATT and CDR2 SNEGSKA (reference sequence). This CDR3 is CSASGPGTSGRETQYF. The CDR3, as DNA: TGCAGTGCTAGTGGCCCCGGGACTAGCGGGAGAGAGACCCAGTACTTC.